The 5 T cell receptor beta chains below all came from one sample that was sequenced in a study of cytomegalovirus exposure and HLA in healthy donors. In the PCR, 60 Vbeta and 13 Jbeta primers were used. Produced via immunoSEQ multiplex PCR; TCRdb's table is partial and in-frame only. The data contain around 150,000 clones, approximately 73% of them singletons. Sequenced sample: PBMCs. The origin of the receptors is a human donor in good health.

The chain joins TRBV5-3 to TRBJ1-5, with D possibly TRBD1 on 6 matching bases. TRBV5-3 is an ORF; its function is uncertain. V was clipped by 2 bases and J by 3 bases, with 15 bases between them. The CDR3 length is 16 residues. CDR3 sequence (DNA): TGTGCCAGAAGCTTCCGAATAAACAGGGCCAATCAGCCCCAGCATTTT. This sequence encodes CARSFRINRANQPQHF.

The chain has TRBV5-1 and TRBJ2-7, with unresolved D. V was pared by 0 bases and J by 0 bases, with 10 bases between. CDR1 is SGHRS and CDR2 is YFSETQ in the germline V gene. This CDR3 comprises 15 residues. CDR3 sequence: CASSLGQTASYEQYF. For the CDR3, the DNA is TGCGCCAGCAGCTTGGGACAAACGGCCTCCTACGAGCAGTACTTC.

The CDR3 coding sequence is TGTGCCAGCTCACCACCTCCCGGGATCTACGAGCAGTACTTC. As protein: CASSPPPGIYEQYF. V gene TRBV18 combines with J gene TRBJ2-7; tentatively, D is TRBD2 (5 bases). Trimming took 0 bases from V and 3 from J, leaving 9 bases between them. The CDR3 has 14 amino acids. In germline, CDR1 is KGHSH, CDR2 LQKENI.

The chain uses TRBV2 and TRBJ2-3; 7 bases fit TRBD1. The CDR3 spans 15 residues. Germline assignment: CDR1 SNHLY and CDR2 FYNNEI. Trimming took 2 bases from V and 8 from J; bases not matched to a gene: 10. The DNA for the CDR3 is TGTGCCAGCAGTGAAAAGACAGGGATTCTGGCTACGCAGTATTTT. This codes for CASSEKTGILATQYF.

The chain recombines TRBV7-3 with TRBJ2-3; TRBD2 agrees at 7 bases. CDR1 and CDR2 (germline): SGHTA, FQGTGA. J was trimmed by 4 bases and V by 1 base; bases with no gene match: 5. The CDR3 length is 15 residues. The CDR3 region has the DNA TGTGCCAGCAGCTTAATTGGGGGGGGAGCAGATACGCAGTATTTT. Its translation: CASSLIGGGADTQYF.